The 25 T cell receptor beta chains reported below all come from one sample, sequenced in a study of blood T cell repertoires in COVID-19. Using immunoSEQ multiplex PCR, the repertoire was profiled, and TCRdb retains in-frame clones only, with some absent. The sample has some 180,000 clones; 86% are singletons. Input material: PBMCs or T cells enriched from blood (not recorded which). Receptor source: a woman aged 40 to 50 in a cohort exposed to, infected with or recovered from COVID-19 (not recorded which).

The chain uses TRBV6-5 and TRBJ2-1, with 7 nucleotides matching TRBD1. Germline-derived CDR1 and CDR2 are MNHEY and SVGAGI. V lost 7 bases to trimming and J lost 4 bases; unmatched junction nucleotides: 10. The CDR3 sequence is 15 residues long. The DNA of the CDR3 is TGTGCCAGCATTTCCGGGACAGATAATTACAATGAGCAGTTCTTC. This translates into CASISGTDNYNEQFF.

The CDR3: CASSGQVSLSEQYF. CDR3 DNA: TGTGCCAGCTCCGGACAGGTCTCTTTGTCCGAGCAGTACTTC. The V call is TRBV7-8, the J call TRBJ2-7, with 7 positions matching TRBD1. Unmatched junction bases numbered 13, after V lost 8 bases and J lost 6 bases. This CDR3 is 14 amino acids long. Germline V gene data show CDR1 as SGHVS and CDR2 as FQNEAQ.

The CDR3 loop reads CASSQDWASGSILIPYEQYF. CDR3 bases: TGCGCCAGCAGCCAAGATTGGGCTAGCGGGAGCATATTAATACCCTACGAGCAGTACTTC. The chain uses TRBV4-3 and TRBJ2-7; TRBD2 matches 10 bases. The V gene's germline CDR1 is LGHNA and CDR2 YSLEER. This CDR3 has 20 amino acids. V gave up 0 bases and J gave up 2 bases; unmatched junction bases: 16.

The chain carries TRBV5-4 and TRBJ2-5, with D perhaps TRBD2 (5 bases). Trimming removed 1 base at V and 4 bases at J, with 11 bases between. This CDR3 region has 14 residues. In germline, CDR1 is SGHNT, CDR2 YYREEE (reference sequence). The CDR3 sequence is CASSLRGQTETQYF. The DNA for the CDR3 is TGTGCCAGCAGCTTGCGAGGGCAGACAGAGACCCAGTACTTC.

This clone appeared a few times. V is TRBV19 and J is TRBJ2-2, with a tentative D call TRBD1 (6 bases). With 3 bases removed from V and 0 bases from J, the gap between germline ends came to 20 bases. CDR3 length: 19 amino acids. Germline CDR1 and CDR2: LNHDA and SQIVND (reference sequence). CDR3 region: CASSIHGGQGSANTGELFF. Here the CDR3 DNA reads TGTGCCAGTAGTATTCATGGCGGTCAGGGGTCCGCGAACACCGGGGAGCTGTTTTTT. Variable domain in full (rest from reference TRBV19 and TRBJ2-2): DGGITQSPKYLFRKEGQNVTLSCEQNLNHDAMYWYRQDPGQGLRLIYYSQIVNDFQKGDIAEGYSVSREKKESFPLTVTSAQKNPTAFYLCASSIHGGQGSANTGELFFGEGSRLTVL.

The V call is TRBV7-9, the J call TRBJ1-1; D might be TRBD1 (6 bases). The CDR3 sequence is 15 residues long. The germline gives CDR1 SEHNR, CDR2 FQNEAQ (reference sequence). Trimming took off 5 bases at V and 6 bases at J, with 19 bases between the two ends. CDR3 in amino acids: CASSLQTGPGAEAFF. For the CDR3, the DNA is TGTGCCAGCAGCCTCCAGACAGGCCCCGGGGCTGAAGCTTTCTTT. Looking up the rest from reference TRBV7-9 and TRBJ1-1 gives the full variable domain: DTGVSQNPRHKITKRGQNVTFRCDPISEHNRLYWYRQTLGQGPEFLTYFQNEAQLEKSRLLSDRFSAERPKGSFSTLEIQRTEQGDSAMYLCASSLQTGPGAEAFFGQGTRLTVV.

This clone was detected a few times. The chain recombines TRBV27 with TRBJ2-1, with 9 bases identical to TRBD1. The V gene's germline CDR1 is MNHEY and CDR2 SMNVEV (reference sequence). With V trimmed by 5 bases and J by 4 bases, 6 bases remained unmatched. This CDR3 contains 15 residues. CDR3 in DNA: TGTGCCAGCAGTCCCCGGGACAGGGTTTACAATGAGCAGTTCTTC. Its protein product is CASSPRDRVYNEQFF.

The chain couples TRBV21-1 to TRBJ2-5; TRBD2 reflects the table's D call only, with no check against the DNA. TRBV21-1 is a documented pseudogene. The CDR3 is 17 amino acids. As DNA, the CDR3 is TGTGCCAGCAGCAAAGGTGTTCCTAGCGGGAGTTCAGAGACCCAGTACTTC. Its translation: CASSKGVPSGSSETQYF.

This chain links TRBV3-1 (or the pseudogene TRBV3-2) with TRBJ2-1, with D tentatively TRBD2 (6 bases). Germline V gives CDR1 LGHDT, CDR2 YNNKEL (reference sequence). The CDR3 has 15 residues. The V and J ends lost 3 bases and 2 bases respectively, with 11 bases between them. The CDR3 is CASSQGRLAYNEQFF. CDR3 DNA sequence: TGTGCCAGCAGCCAGGGCAGACTAGCCTACAATGAGCAGTTCTTC.

This chain joins TRBV7-8 and TRBJ1-1, with 9 bases lining up with TRBD1. Germline V lookup: CDR1 SGHVS, CDR2 FQNEAQ. There are 15 residues in the CDR3. The trim removed 5 bases at V and 6 bases at J, leaving 10 bases unmatched. The CDR3 DNA reads TGTGCCAGCAGCCAAAACAGGGGGCCTTTGCCTGAAGCTTTCTTT. Translation: CASSQNRGPLPEAFF.

This chain joins TRBV18 and TRBJ1-3; D is perhaps TRBD1 (6 bases). Germline V gene sequence: CDR1 KGHSH, CDR2 LQKENI. The CDR3 extends over 16 amino acids. The ends were cut back, 3 bases at V and 0 bases at J, with 12 bases in the middle. The CDR3 nucleotides are TGTGCCAGCTCACCGGGACACCCGACCTCTGGAAACACCATATATTTT. Protein sequence: CASSPGHPTSGNTIYF.

This sequence joins TRBV27 and TRBJ1-5; a possible D gene is TRBD1 (5 bases). The germline V gene encodes CDR1 MNHEY and CDR2 SMNVEV (reference sequence). Between the trimmed V and J ends, which lost 4 bases and 6 bases, there was a span of 10 bases. The CDR3 totals 13 residues. The CDR3 sequence: CASSSWGGQPQHF. The CDR3 DNA follows: TGTGCCAGCAGTTCTTGGGGGGGTCAGCCCCAGCATTTT.

The chain joins TRBV7-2 to TRBJ2-2; maybe TRBD1 (6 bases). Looked up from germline, CDR1 is SGHTA and CDR2 is FQGNSA. CDR3 length equals 15 residues. With 2 bases removed from V and 4 bases from J, the gap between germline ends came to 11 bases. CDR3 in DNA: TGTGCCAGCAGCTTATTTACAGGGACCACCGGGGAGCTGTTTTTT. This codes for CASSLFTGTTGELFF.

In this sample, this clone turned up once. The chain recombines TRBV20-1 with TRBJ2-2, with D possibly being TRBD2 (5 bases). V was shortened by 3 bases and J by 5 bases, with 10 bases between the two germline ends. CDR1 and CDR2 from the germline V gene are DFQATT and SNEGSKA (reference sequence). There are 13 residues in the CDR3. This chain's CDR3 is CSASPGVTGELFF. DNA of the CDR3: TGCAGTGCTAGTCCCGGGGTAACCGGGGAGCTGTTTTTT.

The chain couples TRBV4-1 to TRBJ1-2; D remains unclear. CDR3 length: 13 amino acids. Germline V gene sequence: CDR1 MGHRA, CDR2 YSYEKL. With 1 base removed from V and 7 bases from J, the gap between germline ends came to 10 bases. CDR3 amino acids: CASSQVGGAGYTF. The CDR3 bases are TGCGCCAGCAGCCAAGTTGGAGGAGCTGGCTACACCTTC.

This clone was detected a few times. The V call is TRBV19, the J call TRBJ1-6, with D uncertain. CDR1 and CDR2 (germline): LNHDA, SQIVND (reference sequence). Trimming took 5 bases from V and 7 from J, leaving 9 bases between them. This CDR3 has 13 residues. CDR3 loop: CASSLVGNSPLHF. CDR3 nucleotides: TGTGCCAGTAGTTTGGTCGGGAATTCACCCCTCCACTTT.

This chain uses TRBV2 with TRBJ1-5; TRBD1 matches at 7 bases. After removal of 6 bases from V and 2 bases from J, the junction contained 10 bases not matched to a gene. The germline V gene encodes CDR1 SNHLY and CDR2 FYNNEI. The CDR3 loop spans 16 amino acids. CDR3 sequence: CASRARQGSRNQPQHF. The CDR3 DNA follows: TGTGCCAGCAGAGCAAGACAGGGCAGTCGCAATCAGCCCCAGCATTTT.

J is TRBJ1-3 and V is TRBV5-1; perhaps TRBD1 as D (6 bases). The V end was cut by 2 bases, the J end by 6 bases, with 15 bases between. Germline lookup yields CDR1 SGHRS and CDR2 YFSETQ. The length of the CDR3 is 15 residues. The CDR3 sequence: CASSFSGRGVNTIYF. The CDR3 DNA is TGCGCCAGCAGCTTTTCGGGCAGGGGAGTAAACACCATATATTTT.

The chain carries TRBV7-7 and TRBJ1-6; 7 nucleotides align to TRBD1. The CDR3 has 22 residues. J lost 0 bases, V lost 1 base, and 18 bases had no gene match. The germline gives CDR1 SSHAT, CDR2 FNYEAQ (reference sequence). The CDR3 loop is CASSLDLDGPGQPSSYNSPLHF. In nucleotides, the CDR3 is TGTGCCAGCAGCTTAGATCTCGACGGCCCGGGACAGCCGAGCTCCTATAATTCACCCCTCCACTTT.

The table lists this clone with a count of one. The gene calls are TRBV27 and TRBJ1-2, with unresolved D. The CDR3 loop spans 15 amino acids. Trimming cost V 0 bases and J 8 bases, with 16 bases left between them. CDR1 is MNHEY, CDR2 SMNVEV, per germline (reference sequence). The CDR3 spells CASSLSPSRGSGYTF. In nucleotides, the CDR3 is TGTGCCAGCAGTTTATCCCCCTCTCGCGGATCCGGCTACACCTTC.

V is TRBV7-8 and J is TRBJ1-1, with D possibly matching TRBD1 (5 bases). With 1 base removed from V and 4 bases from J, the gap between germline ends came to 10 bases. Germline V gene lookup returns CDR1 SGHVS and CDR2 FQNEAQ. The CDR3 contains 14 residues. CDR3 DNA sequence: TGTGCCAGCAGCTTAGATCGGGGGGGCACTGAAGCTTTCTTT. This translates into CASSLDRGGTEAFF.

Written as DNA, the CDR3 is TGTGCCAGCCTTCGGGGGAGGGCAGACTCACCCCTCCACTTT. Translation gives CASLRGRADSPLHF. The rearrangement links TRBV2 to TRBJ1-6; tentatively, D is TRBD1 (5 bases). Trimming shortened V by 8 bases and J by 10 bases, and 18 bases separated the two germline ends. Germline assignment: CDR1 SNHLY and CDR2 FYNNEI. The CDR3 runs to 14 residues.

In this sample, this clone turned up a few times. V gene TRBV7-9 combines with J gene TRBJ2-1; 7 bases align to TRBD1. The CDR3 length is 13 residues. Germline loops: CDR1 SEHNR, CDR2 FQNEAQ (reference sequence). V lost 5 bases, J lost 6 bases, and 4 bases stayed unmatched. The chain's CDR3 is CASSRDSLNEQFF. DNA for the CDR3: TGTGCCAGCAGCAGGGACAGCCTCAATGAGCAGTTCTTC.

The CDR3: CASSLAGTGAAGEQFF. Written as DNA, the CDR3 is TGTGCCAGCAGTTTAGCCGGGACAGGGGCTGCGGGTGAGCAGTTCTTC. The J gene is TRBJ2-1, the V gene TRBV6-5; 10 bases are a match to TRBD1. There are 16 residues in the CDR3. CDR1 is MNHEY, CDR2 SVGAGI, per germline. V shed 4 bases and J 9 bases; nucleotides not matched to a gene: 12.

The rearrangement links TRBV5-1 to TRBJ1-3; 9 bases align to TRBD1. V was clipped by 4 bases and J by 2 bases; unmatched bases: 1. This CDR3 contains 14 residues. Per the germline V gene, CDR1 is SGHRS and CDR2 is YFSETQ. In nucleotides, the CDR3 is TGCGCCAGCAGCGGGACAGGGACTGGAAACACCATATATTTT. This codes for CASSGTGTGNTIYF.